This is a list of T cell receptor beta chains from one sample in a study of CD8+CD57+ T cells in acquired aplastic anemia. Each CDR3 protein gets one entry after TCRdb re-called the reads with MiXCR. The table includes fewer than 250,000 distinct CDR3 sequences, around 45% detected once. Source material: sorted CD4+, CD8+, or CD8+CD57+ T cells (not recorded which) from PBMCs. These receptors came from a human donor with aplastic anemia. The CDR3 runs from the conserved cysteine through the conserved F or W. A D gene is named only where the DNA matches it firmly. The size field is filled for only some rows; it gives once, few, many or a size class.

v_call	d_call	clone_size	cdr3_length	j_call	cdr3_aa	cdr3_nt
TRBV7-6	TRBD1	many	16	TRBJ1-6	CASSHGQGEFNSPLHF	TGTGCCAGCAGCCACGGACAGGGGGAATTTAATTCACCCCTCCACTTT
TRBV7-9	TRBD1	NA	18	TRBJ2-7	CASSTDVTMGTGLSEQYF	TGTGCCAGCAGCACCGACGTGACTATGGGGACAGGCCTCTCCGAGCAGTACTTC
TRBV7-7	TRBD2	few	14	TRBJ2-7	CARDLAEEPYEQYF	TGTGCTAGAGATCTAGCGGAGGAACCCTACGAGCAGTACTTC
TRBV29-1	NA	NA	10	TRBJ2-5	CSVAQETQYF	TGCAGCGTCGCTCAAGAGACCCAGTACTTC
TRBV24-1	NA	NA	13	TRBJ2-3	CATSETIGGTQYF	TGTGCCACCAGTGAGACGATTGGGGGTACGCAGTATTTT
TRBV7-2	TRBD1	once	15	TRBJ2-3	CASSYGQGRTDTQYF	TGTGCCAGCAGCTACGGACAGGGTAGGACAGATACGCAGTATTTT
TRBV11-2	NA	many	16	TRBJ2-5	CASSPSGGTVQETQYF	TGTGCCAGCAGCCCCTCCGGAGGGACAGTCCAAGAGACCCAGTACTTC
TRBV20-1	NA	NA	15	TRBJ2-3	CSAWDSGEGADTQYF	TGCAGTGCTTGGGATAGCGGAGAAGGGGCAGATACGCAGTATTTT
TRBV24-1	TRBD2	NA	15	TRBJ2-7	CASSWTLAGDYEQYF	TGTGCCAGCAGCTGGACACTAGCGGGAGACTACGAGCAGTACTTC
TRBV4-1	NA	many	15	TRBJ2-7	CASSQEIQETYEQYF	TGCGCCAGCAGCCAAGAAATTCAGGAAACCTACGAGCAGTACTTC
TRBV7-9	TRBD1	few	16	TRBJ2-3	CASSPPRQGFTDTQYF	TGTGCCAGCAGTCCGCCCAGACAGGGGTTCACAGATACGCAGTATTTT
TRBV7-2	NA	few	16	TRBJ2-3	CASSPWDSPTSDTQYF	TGTGCCAGCAGTCCCTGGGACTCCCCCACCTCCGATACGCAGTATTTT
TRBV15	NA	many	15	TRBJ1-3	CATSRDQGTGNTIYF	TGTGCCACCAGCAGAGATCAGGGAACTGGAAACACCATATATTTT
TRBV7-9	NA	many	14	TRBJ2-2	CASSLVQTTGELFF	TGTGCCAGCAGCTTGGTACAGACTACCGGGGAGCTGTTTTTT
TRBV29-1	TRBD1	NA	13	TRBJ2-7	CSVEDRAGYEQYF	TGCAGCGTCGAGGACAGGGCAGGGTACGAGCAGTACTTC
TRBV6-5	NA	many	13	TRBJ2-1	CASSLSGPNEQFF	TGTGCCAGCAGTTTGTCGGGTCCAAATGAGCAGTTCTTC
TRBV20-1	TRBD1	few	15	TRBJ2-7	CSTTKGTGSFYEQYF	TGCAGTACTACCAAGGGGACAGGGAGCTTCTACGAGCAGTACTTC
TRBV4-3	TRBD1	NA	14	TRBJ1-4	CASSLGQVREKLFF	TGCGCCAGCAGCCTGGGACAGGTCCGGGAAAAACTGTTTTTT
TRBV25-1	NA	NA	14	TRBJ2-5	CASSEYLDQDAQYF	TGTGCCAGCAGTGAATATCTAGACCAAGACGCCCAGTACTTC
TRBV20-1	NA	NA	13	TRBJ2-7	CSANRGRSYEQYF	TGCAGTGCCAACCGGGGTCGATCCTACGAGCAGTACTTC
TRBV6-2/TRBV6-3	TRBD1	NA	12	TRBJ1-2	CAIRDRNYGYTF	TGTGCCATTAGGGACAGGAACTATGGCTACACCTTC
TRBV25-1	NA	few	13	TRBJ2-5	CASSHTSQETQYF	TGTGCCAGCAGTCACACTAGCCAGGAGACCCAGTACTTC
TRBV9	TRBD2	NA	15	TRBJ2-3	CASSDTSEITDTQYF	TGTGCCAGCAGCGATACTAGCGAAATCACAGATACGCAGTATTTT
TRBV12-3/TRBV12-4	NA	NA	13	TRBJ2-4	CAIWGDSINIRYF	TGTGCAATTTGGGGGGACAGCATAAACATTCGGTACTTC
TRBV10-3	NA	NA	14	TRBJ2-3	CAICGGLVTDTQYF	TGTGCCATCTGCGGGGGCTTGGTCACAGATACGCAGTATTTT
TRBV5-1	TRBD1	NA	13	TRBJ1-2	CASSCPGQGGYTF	TGCGCCAGCAGCTGCCCAGGACAGGGAGGCTACACCTTC
TRBV10-3	NA	NA	16	TRBJ1-6	CASSTRSPGDNSPLHF	TGTGCCAGTTCAACAAGGTCACCCGGGGATAATTCACCCCTCCACTTT
TRBV27	NA	NA	14	TRBJ2-1	CAMAPGYSYNEQFF	TGTGCCATGGCACCGGGGTACTCCTACAATGAGCAGTTCTTC
TRBV6-5	NA	many	13	TRBJ1-6	CASSYATQSPLHF	TGTGCCAGCAGTTACGCCACCCAGTCACCCCTCCACTTT
TRBV7-6	NA	many	15	TRBJ2-2	CASSFADGGTGELFF	TGTGCCAGCAGCTTTGCTGACGGGGGAACCGGGGAGCTGTTTTTT
TRBV7-9	NA	NA	12	TRBJ2-2	CATLWGIGELFF	TGTGCCACCCTTTGGGGGATCGGGGAGCTGTTTTTT
TRBV30	NA	few	13	TRBJ2-5	CAWSEWGMETQYF	TGTGCCTGGAGTGAGTGGGGCATGGAGACCCAGTACTTC
TRBV5-1	TRBD1	many	18	TRBJ1-6	CASSPVRDRGRLNSPLHF	TGCGCCAGCAGCCCAGTTAGGGACAGGGGGCGCCTGAATTCACCCCTCCACTTT
TRBV20-1	NA	NA	11	TRBJ2-1	CSATSHNEQFF	TGCAGTGCTACCAGCCACAATGAGCAGTTCTTC
TRBV5-1	NA	NA	15	TRBJ1-2	CASSPGQMNVGGYTF	TGCGCCAGCAGCCCGGGACAAATGAATGTAGGCGGCTACACCTTC
TRBV2	NA	NA	16	TRBJ1-2	CASSEWARTGSYGYTF	TGTGCCAGCAGTGAATGGGCCAGGACGGGATCCTATGGCTACACCTTC
TRBV7-9	NA	NA	13	TRBJ1-1	CASSLFSDREAFF	TGTGCCAGCAGCTTATTCTCAGACCGGGAAGCTTTCTTT
TRBV6-1	TRBD2	NA	16	TRBJ2-1	CASSEGGLAGENEQFF	TGTGCCAGCAGTGAAGGGGGTCTAGCGGGAGAGAATGAGCAGTTCTTC
TRBV24-1	NA	NA	15	TRBJ2-7	CATSALGDPDYEQYF	TGTGCCACCAGCGCCCTAGGGGATCCGGACTACGAGCAGTACTTC
TRBV6-5	TRBD1	many	14	TRBJ2-7	CASNPDRADREQYF	TGTGCCAGCAATCCCGACAGGGCGGACCGCGAGCAGTACTTC
TRBV3-1	TRBD1	few	15	TRBJ1-2	CASSPWDSENYGYTF	TGTGCCAGCAGCCCGTGGGACAGCGAAAACTATGGCTACACCTTC
TRBV4-3	NA	many	16	TRBJ1-1	CASSQAAGTLRTEAFF	TGCGCCAGCAGCCAAGCAGCTGGTACCCTTCGCACTGAAGCTTTCTTT
TRBV7-8	TRBD1	many	14	TRBJ1-2	CASSFQGDNYGYTF	TGTGCCAGCAGCTTCCAGGGGGATAACTATGGCTACACCTTC